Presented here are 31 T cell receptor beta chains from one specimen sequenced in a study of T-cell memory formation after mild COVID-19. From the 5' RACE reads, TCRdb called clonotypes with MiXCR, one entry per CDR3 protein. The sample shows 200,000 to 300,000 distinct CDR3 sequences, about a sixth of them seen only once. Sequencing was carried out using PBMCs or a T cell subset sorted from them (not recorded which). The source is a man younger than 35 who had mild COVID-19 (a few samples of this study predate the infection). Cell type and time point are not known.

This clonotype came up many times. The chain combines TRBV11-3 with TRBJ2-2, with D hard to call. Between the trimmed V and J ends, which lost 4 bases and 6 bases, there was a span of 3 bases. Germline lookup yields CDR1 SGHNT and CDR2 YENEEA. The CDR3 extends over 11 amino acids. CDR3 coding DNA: TGTGCCAGCAGCTCATCCGGGGAGCTGTTTTTT. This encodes CASSSSGELFF.

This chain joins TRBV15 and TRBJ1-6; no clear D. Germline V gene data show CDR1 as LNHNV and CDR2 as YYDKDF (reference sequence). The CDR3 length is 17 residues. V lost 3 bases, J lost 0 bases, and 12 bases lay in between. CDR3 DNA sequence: TGTGCCACCAGCAGGGGTTTCTCGAGCTCCTATAATTCACCCCTCCACTTT. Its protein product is CATSRGFSSSYNSPLHF.

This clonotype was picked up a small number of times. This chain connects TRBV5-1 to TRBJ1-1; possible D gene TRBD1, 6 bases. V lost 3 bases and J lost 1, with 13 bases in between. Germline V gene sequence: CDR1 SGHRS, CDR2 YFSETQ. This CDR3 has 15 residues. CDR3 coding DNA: TGCGCCAGCAGCTCTGAGGGGGGACCGAACACTGAAGCTTTCTTT. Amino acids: CASSSEGGPNTEAFF. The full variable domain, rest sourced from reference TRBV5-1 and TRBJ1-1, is KAGVTQTPRYLIKTRGQQVTLSCSPISGHRSVSWYQQTPGQGLQFLFEYFSETQRNKGNFPGRFSGRQFSNSRSEMNVSTLELGDSALYLCASSSEGGPNTEAFFGQGTRLTVV.

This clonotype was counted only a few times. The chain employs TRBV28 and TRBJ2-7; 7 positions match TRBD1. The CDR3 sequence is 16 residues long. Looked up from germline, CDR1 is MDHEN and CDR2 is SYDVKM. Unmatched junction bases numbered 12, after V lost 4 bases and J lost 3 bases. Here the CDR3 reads CASSSIRKRGHYEQYF. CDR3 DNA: TGTGCCAGCAGTTCCATCCGAAAAAGGGGGCACTACGAGCAGTACTTC.

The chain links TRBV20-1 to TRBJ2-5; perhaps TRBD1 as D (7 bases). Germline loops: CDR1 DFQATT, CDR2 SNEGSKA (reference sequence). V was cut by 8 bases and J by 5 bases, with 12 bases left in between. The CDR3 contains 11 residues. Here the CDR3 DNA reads TGCAGTCCAGGGGGGCAGGAGACCCAGTACTTC. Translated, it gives CSPGGQETQYF.

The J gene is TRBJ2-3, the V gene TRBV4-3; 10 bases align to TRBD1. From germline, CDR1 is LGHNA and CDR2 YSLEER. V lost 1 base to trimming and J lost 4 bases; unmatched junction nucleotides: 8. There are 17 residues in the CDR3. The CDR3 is CASSQVGQGVFADTQYF. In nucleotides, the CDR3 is TGCGCCAGCAGCCAAGTAGGACAGGGGGTTTTCGCAGATACGCAGTATTTT.

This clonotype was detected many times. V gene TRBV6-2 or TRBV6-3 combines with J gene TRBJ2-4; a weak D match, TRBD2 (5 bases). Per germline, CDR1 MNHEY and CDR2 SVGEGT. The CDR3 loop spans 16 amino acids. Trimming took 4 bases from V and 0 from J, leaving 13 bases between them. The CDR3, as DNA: TGTGCCAGCAGTTCCTGGACTGTACTAGCCAAAAACATTCAGTACTTC. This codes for CASSSWTVLAKNIQYF.

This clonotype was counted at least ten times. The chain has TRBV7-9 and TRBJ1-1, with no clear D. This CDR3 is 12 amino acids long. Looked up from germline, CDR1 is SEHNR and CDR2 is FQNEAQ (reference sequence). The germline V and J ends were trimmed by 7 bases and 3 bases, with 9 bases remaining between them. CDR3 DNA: TGTGCCAGCACCCCCACGGACACTGAAGCTTTCTTT. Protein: CASTPTDTEAFF.

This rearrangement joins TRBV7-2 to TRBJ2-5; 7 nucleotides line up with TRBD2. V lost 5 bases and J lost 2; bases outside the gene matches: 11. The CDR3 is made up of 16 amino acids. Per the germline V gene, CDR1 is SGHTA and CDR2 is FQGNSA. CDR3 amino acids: CASSPNPSGRQETQYF. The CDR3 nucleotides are TGTGCCAGCAGCCCGAACCCTAGCGGTCGACAAGAGACCCAGTACTTC.

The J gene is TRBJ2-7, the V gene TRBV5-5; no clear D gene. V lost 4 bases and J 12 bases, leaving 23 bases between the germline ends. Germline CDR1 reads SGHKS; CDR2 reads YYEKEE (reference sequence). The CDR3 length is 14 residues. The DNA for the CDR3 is TGTGCCAGCAGCCCCGGCCATATACAAGATCCGGGGTACTTC. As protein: CASSPGHIQDPGYF.

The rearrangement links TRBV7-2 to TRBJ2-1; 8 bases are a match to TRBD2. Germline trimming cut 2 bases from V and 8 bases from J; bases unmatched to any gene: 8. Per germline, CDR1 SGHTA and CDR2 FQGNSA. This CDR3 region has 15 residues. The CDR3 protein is CASSLRHGGGDEQFF. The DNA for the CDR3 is TGTGCCAGCAGCTTACGTCACGGGGGGGGCGATGAGCAGTTCTTC.

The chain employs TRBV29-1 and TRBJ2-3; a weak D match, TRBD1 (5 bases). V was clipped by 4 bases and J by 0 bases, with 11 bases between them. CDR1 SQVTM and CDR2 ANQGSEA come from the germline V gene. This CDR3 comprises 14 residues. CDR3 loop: CSVGVDRSTDTQYF. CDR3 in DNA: TGCAGCGTTGGGGTCGACAGAAGCACAGATACGCAGTATTTT.

The CDR3 DNA follows: TGTGCCAGCAGCTTATTTCTAGCGGGGGTCGTTAATGAGCAGTTCTTC. Protein product: CASSLFLAGVVNEQFF. This chain uses TRBV7-9 with TRBJ2-1; 10 bases align to TRBD2. CDR1 SEHNR and CDR2 FQNEAQ come from the germline V gene (reference sequence). The V gene end was trimmed by 2 bases and the J gene end by 7 bases; junction bases not matched to a gene: 8. The CDR3 is 16 residues long.

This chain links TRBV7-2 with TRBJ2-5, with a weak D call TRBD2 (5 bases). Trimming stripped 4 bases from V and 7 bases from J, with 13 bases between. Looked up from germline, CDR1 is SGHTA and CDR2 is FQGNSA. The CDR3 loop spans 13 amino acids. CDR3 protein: CASSSGPAGTQYF. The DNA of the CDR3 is TGTGCCAGCAGCTCCGGCCCCGCGGGGACCCAGTACTTC.

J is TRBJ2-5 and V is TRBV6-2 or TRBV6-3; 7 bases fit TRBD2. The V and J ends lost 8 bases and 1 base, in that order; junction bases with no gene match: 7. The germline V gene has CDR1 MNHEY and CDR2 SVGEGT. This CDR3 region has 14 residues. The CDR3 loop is CASRPGGTQETQYF. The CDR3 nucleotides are TGTGCCAGCCGCCCCGGGGGGACCCAAGAGACCCAGTACTTC.

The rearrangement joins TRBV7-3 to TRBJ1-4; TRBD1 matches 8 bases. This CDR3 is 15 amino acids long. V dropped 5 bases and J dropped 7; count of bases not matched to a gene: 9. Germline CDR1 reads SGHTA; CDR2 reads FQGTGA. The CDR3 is CASSPGQGRGEKLFF. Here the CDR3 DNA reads TGTGCCAGCAGCCCCGGACAGGGAAGGGGTGAAAAACTGTTTTTT.

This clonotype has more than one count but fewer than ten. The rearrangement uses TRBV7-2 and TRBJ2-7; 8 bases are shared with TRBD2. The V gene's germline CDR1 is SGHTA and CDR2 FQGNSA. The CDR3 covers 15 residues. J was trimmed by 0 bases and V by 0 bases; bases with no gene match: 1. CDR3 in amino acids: CASSLAAGVSYEQYF. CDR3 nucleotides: TGTGCCAGCAGCTTAGCAGCGGGGGTCTCCTACGAGCAGTACTTC.

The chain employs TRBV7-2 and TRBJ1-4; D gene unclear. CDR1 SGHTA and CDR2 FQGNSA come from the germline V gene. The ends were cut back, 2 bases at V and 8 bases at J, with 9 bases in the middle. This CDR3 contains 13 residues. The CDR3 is CASSLYRREKLFF. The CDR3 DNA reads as TGTGCCAGCAGCTTATATCGGCGGGAAAAACTGTTTTTT.

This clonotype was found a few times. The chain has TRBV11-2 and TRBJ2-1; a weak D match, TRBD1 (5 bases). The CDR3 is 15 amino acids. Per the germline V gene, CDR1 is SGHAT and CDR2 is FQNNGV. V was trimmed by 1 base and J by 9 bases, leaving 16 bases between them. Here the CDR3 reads CASSLGKGAGTEQFF. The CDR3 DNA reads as TGTGCCAGCAGCTTAGGTAAAGGGGCAGGTACTGAGCAGTTCTTC.

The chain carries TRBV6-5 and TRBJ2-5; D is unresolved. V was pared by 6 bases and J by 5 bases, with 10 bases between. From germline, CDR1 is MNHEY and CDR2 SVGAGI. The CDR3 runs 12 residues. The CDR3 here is CASRPGPETQYF. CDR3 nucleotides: TGTGCCAGCAGGCCGGGTCCGGAGACCCAGTACTTC.

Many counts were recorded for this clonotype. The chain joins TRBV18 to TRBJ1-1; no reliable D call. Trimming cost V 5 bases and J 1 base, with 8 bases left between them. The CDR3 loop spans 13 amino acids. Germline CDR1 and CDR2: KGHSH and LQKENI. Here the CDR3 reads CASSDQANTEAFF. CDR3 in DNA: TGTGCCAGCTCAGACCAGGCGAACACTGAAGCTTTCTTT.

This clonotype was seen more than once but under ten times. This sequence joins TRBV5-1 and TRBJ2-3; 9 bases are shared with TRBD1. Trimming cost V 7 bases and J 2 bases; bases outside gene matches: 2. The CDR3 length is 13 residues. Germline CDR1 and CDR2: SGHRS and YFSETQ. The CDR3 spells CASGTGTTDTQYF. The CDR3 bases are TGCGCCAGCGGGACAGGGACCACAGATACGCAGTATTTT.

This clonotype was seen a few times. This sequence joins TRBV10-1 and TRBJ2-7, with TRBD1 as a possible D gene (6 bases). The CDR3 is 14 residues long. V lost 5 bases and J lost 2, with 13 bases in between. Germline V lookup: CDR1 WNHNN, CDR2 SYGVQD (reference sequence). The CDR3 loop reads CASSQTGLPYEQYF. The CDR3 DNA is TGCGCCAGCAGTCAGACAGGCCTCCCCTACGAGCAGTACTTC.

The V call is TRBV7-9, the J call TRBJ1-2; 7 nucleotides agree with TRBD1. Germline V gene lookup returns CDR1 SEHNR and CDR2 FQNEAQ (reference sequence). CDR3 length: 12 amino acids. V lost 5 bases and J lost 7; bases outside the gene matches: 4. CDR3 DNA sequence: TGTGCCAGCAGCCCCTGGGACAGTGGCTACACCTTC. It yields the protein CASSPWDSGYTF.

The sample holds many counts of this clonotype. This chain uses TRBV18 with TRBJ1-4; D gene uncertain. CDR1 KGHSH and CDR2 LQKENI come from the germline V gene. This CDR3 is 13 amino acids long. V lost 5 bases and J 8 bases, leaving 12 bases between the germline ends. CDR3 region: CASSKRGYEKLFF. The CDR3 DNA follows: TGTGCCAGCTCAAAAAGAGGGTACGAAAAACTGTTTTTT. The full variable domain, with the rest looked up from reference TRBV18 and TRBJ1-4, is NAGVMQNPRHLVRRRGQEARLRCSPMKGHSHVYWYRQLPEEGLKFMVYLQKENIIDESGMPKERFSAEFPKEGPSILRIQQVVRGDSAAYFCASSKRGYEKLFFGSGTQLSVL.

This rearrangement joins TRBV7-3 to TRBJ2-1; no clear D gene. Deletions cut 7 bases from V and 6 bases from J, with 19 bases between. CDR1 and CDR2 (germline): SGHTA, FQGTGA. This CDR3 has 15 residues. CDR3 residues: CASIPDPGRFNEQFF. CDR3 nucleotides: TGTGCCAGCATCCCTGATCCCGGCAGGTTCAATGAGCAGTTCTTC.

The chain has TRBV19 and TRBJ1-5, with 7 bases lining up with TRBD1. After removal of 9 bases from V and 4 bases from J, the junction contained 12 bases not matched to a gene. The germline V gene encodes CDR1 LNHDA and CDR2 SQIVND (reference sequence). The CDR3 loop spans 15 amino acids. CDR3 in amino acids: CASSRQGMGNQPQHF. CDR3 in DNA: TGTGCCAGCTCTCGACAGGGAATGGGGAATCAGCCCCAGCATTTT.

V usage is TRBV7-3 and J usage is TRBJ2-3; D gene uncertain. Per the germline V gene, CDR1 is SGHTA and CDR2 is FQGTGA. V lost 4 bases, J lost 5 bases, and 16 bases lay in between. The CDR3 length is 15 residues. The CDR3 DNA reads TGTGCCAGCAGCTCGGGTACCAGCCGGATAGATACGCAGTATTTT. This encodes CASSSGTSRIDTQYF.

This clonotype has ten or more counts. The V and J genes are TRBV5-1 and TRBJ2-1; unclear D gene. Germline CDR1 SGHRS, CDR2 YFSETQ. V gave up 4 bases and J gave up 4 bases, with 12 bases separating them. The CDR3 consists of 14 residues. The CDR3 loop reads CASSPRRQYNEQFF. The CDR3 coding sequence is TGCGCCAGCAGCCCCAGACGGCAATACAATGAGCAGTTCTTC.

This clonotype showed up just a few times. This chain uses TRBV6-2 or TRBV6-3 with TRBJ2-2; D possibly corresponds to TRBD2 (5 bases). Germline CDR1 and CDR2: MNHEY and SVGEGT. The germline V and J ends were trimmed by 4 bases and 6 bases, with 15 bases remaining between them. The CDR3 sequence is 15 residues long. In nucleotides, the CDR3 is TGTGCCAGCAGTTCGCCATATACTAGTTCCGGGGAGCTGTTTTTT. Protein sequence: CASSSPYTSSGELFF.

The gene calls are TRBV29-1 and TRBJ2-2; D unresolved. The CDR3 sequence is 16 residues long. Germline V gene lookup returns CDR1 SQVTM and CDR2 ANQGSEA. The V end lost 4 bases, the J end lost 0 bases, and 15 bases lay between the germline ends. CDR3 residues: CSVGLAGDANTGELFF. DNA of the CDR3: TGCAGCGTTGGGCTGGCAGGCGACGCGAACACCGGGGAGCTGTTTTTT.